This T cell receptor (beta chain) was identified in a study of blood T cell repertoires in COVID-19. The CDR3 is 13 residues long. V was clipped by 10 bases and J by 2 bases; unmatched bases: 5. Germline V gives CDR1 ENHRY, CDR2 SYGVKD. Study members were between roughly 18 and 100 years old and lived in approximately 25 US regions. Membership in each cohort depended on participant-reported clinical history. The recovered donors of Cohort 3 showed two negative PCRs, clearance, or symptom resolution. The assay was immunoSEQ multiplex PCR, and TCRdb's table has in-frame clones only and misses some. The data contain around 300,000 clones, about nine tenths of them seen just once; the ten biggest clones take up roughly 1.9%.

Material for sequencing was PBMCs or T cells enriched from blood (not recorded which). The chain carries TRBV10-3 and TRBJ1-3, with 7 nucleotides matching TRBD1. The clonotype originates from a woman in her sixties who had recovered from COVID-19. The CDR3 is CATGQAPGNTIYF. The CDR3 DNA reads as TGTGCCACCGGACAGGCTCCTGGAAACACCATATATTTT.